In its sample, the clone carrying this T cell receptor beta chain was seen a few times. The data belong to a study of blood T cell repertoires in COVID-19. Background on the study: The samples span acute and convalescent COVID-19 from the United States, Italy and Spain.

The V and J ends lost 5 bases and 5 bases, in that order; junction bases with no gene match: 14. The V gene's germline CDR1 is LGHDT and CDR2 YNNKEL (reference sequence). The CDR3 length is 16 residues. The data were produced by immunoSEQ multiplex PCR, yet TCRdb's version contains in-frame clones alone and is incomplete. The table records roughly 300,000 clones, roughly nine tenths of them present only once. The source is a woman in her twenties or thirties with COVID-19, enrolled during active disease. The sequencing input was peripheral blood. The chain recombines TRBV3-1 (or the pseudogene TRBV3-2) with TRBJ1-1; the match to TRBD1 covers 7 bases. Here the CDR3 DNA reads TGTGCCAGCAGCGAAGTCGGTAGGGGGCGAAGGACTGAAGCTTTCTTT. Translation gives CASSEVGRGRRTEAFF.